The rows below give T cell receptor beta chains drawn from one sample of a study of T cell changes during pregnancy in multiple sclerosis. Assay used: immunoSEQ multiplex PCR; TCRdb lists only in-frame clones, some missing. The table records over 50,000 clones, around nine tenths of them present only once. Sequenced here: peripheral blood, sampled in the third trimester of pregnancy. The receptors originated from a female donor in good health, enrolled as a control in a pregnancy study. Each CDR3 is given with its conserved first and last residue. Each record gives: D gene, V gene, clone size, J gene, CDR3 length, CDR3 DNA, CDR3 protein. The D gene is left open where the match is weak. Some rows have no size entry. The others give once, few or many, or a class for an expanded clone.

-,TRBV6-5,-,TRBJ2-7,13,TGTGCCAGCAGTTACTTGGCAGGGTACGAGCAGTACTTC,CASSYLAGYEQYF
TRBD1,TRBV4-1,-,TRBJ1-5,14,TGCGCCAGCAGCCAAGCGACAGGGAATCAGCCCCAGCATTTT,CASSQATGNQPQHF
TRBD1,TRBV5-6,-,TRBJ1-1,15,TGTGCCAGCAGCTTGCCGGGACAGGGAATACCTGAAGCTTTCTTT,CASSLPGQGIPEAFF
-,TRBV4-1,-,TRBJ1-2,13,TGCGCCAGCAGCCCTCTCACAGGGAATGGCTACACCTTC,CASSPLTGNGYTF
-,TRBV7-3,-,TRBJ2-2,15,TGTGCCAGCAGCTGGGCAGGGCTCCCAACCGGGGAGCTGTTTTTT,CASSWAGLPTGELFF
TRBD1,TRBV10-3,-,TRBJ1-2,13,TGTGCCATCAGGGGGACAGGGGTCTATGGCTACACCTTC,CAIRGTGVYGYTF
TRBD1,TRBV18,-,TRBJ2-3,14,TGTGCCAGCTTAGGACAGGTCGGCACAGATACGCAGTATTTT,CASLGQVGTDTQYF
-,TRBV4-1,-,TRBJ2-3,16,TGCGCCAGCAGCCAAGCAGAACAGCCTCGGACAGATACGCAGTATTTT,CASSQAEQPRTDTQYF
-,TRBV18,-,TRBJ1-2,15,TGTGCCAGCTCACCCGTCGGACAAAGCAACTATGGCTACACCTTC,CASSPVGQSNYGYTF
-,TRBV19,-,TRBJ1-1,15,TGTGCCAGTAGTCTCCAGGCTAGGGGCCGGACTGAAGCTTTCTTT,CASSLQARGRTEAFF
-,TRBV6-1,-,TRBJ1-5,14,TGTGCCAGCAGTGAAGCGGGGGGTTTCCGGCCCCAGCATTTT,CASSEAGGFRPQHF
-,TRBV18,-,TRBJ1-1,16,TGTGCCAGCTCACCAGACAGCGCAGGGAAGAACACTGAAGCTTTCTTT,CASSPDSAGKNTEAFF
TRBD1,TRBV10-3,-,TRBJ1-5,15,TGTGCCATCAGTGAGTCGCCGACAGGGGGGCAGCCCCAGCATTTT,CAISESPTGGQPQHF
-,TRBV28,-,TRBJ1-3,14,TGTGCCAGCAGTTCACCCGGGATAAGAAACACCATATATTTT,CASSSPGIRNTIYF
TRBD2,TRBV7-2,-,TRBJ2-7,15,TGTGCCAGCAGAACTAGGGGACTAGACTCCTACGAGCAGTACTTC,CASRTRGLDSYEQYF
TRBD2,TRBV4-1,once,TRBJ2-5,15,TGCGCCAGCAGTCAGACGGGACTAGCTGGCGAGACCCAGTACTTC,CASSQTGLAGETQYF